This T cell receptor beta chain was observed in a study of cytomegalovirus exposure and HLA in healthy donors. Whole-study results and caveats: Associated with cytomegalovirus, according to the listing, were 150 to 200 TCR beta chains. It was confirmed in vitro that a few of the CMV-associated chains were specific for CMV antigens.

The CDR3 has 15 amino acids. Germline V lookup: CDR1 SGDLS, CDR2 YYNGEE. J was trimmed by 5 bases and V by 3 bases; bases with no gene match: 7. This table comes from immunoSEQ multiplex PCR, and its TCRdb copy is limited to in-frame clones, with some not included. The data hold fewer than 150,000 clones, with around 90% observed a single time. Comment on this clone: Its specificity is unknown.

The chain employs TRBV9 and TRBJ2-3; 9 positions match TRBD2. The sample was PBMCs. This sequence originates from a young woman in good health and CMV-seropositive. Written as DNA, the CDR3 is TGTGCCAGCAGCGCCAATAGCGGGAGTCGAGATACGCAGTATTTT. It translates to CASSANSGSRDTQYF.